These 26 T cell receptor beta chains share one sample of origin, sequenced in a study of Ad26.COV2.S vaccination and SARS-CoV-2 variants. Assay used: immunoSEQ multiplex PCR; TCRdb lists only in-frame clones, some missing. Among about 97,000 clones listed, about three quarters were seen once. The input for sequencing was peripheral blood, taken after recovery from COVID-19. These TCRs come from a human donor who had recovered from COVID-19.

The genes are TRBV9 and TRBJ2-7; possibly TRBD1 for D (7 bases). CDR1 and CDR2 from the germline V gene are SGDLS and YYNGEE. The V gene lost 4 bases and the J gene lost 3 bases, with 17 bases spanning the gap. The CDR3 sequence is 15 residues long. CDR3 nucleotide sequence: TGTGCCAGCAGCCCGCGGGACAGAGGGGACTACGAGCAGTACTTC. This sequence encodes CASSPRDRGDYEQYF.

The rearrangement links TRBV7-9 to TRBJ2-7, with D tentatively TRBD1 or TRBD2 (5 bases each). With 2 bases removed from V and 2 bases from J, the gap between germline ends came to 10 bases. CDR1 is SEHNR and CDR2 is FQNEAQ in the germline V gene (reference sequence). CDR3 size: 14 residues. The CDR3 nucleotides read TGTGCCAGCAGCTTAATGGGGGAGACCTACGAGCAGTACTTC. It is translated as CASSLMGETYEQYF.

The rearrangement uses TRBV7-9 and TRBJ2-7; possibly TRBD1 for D (5 bases). The V gene's germline CDR1 is SEHNR and CDR2 FQNEAQ (reference sequence). Deletions cut 5 bases from V and 4 bases from J, with 9 bases between. The CDR3 consists of 12 residues. Here the CDR3 reads CASSLSGYEQYF. CDR3 DNA sequence: TGTGCCAGCAGCCTCTCAGGGTACGAGCAGTACTTC.

The chain has TRBV28 and TRBJ1-2; TRBD1 might be the D (6 bases). Germline V gives CDR1 MDHEN, CDR2 SYDVKM. This CDR3 region has 14 residues. Between the trimmed V and J ends, which lost 6 bases and 4 bases, there was a span of 15 bases. The CDR3 DNA reads TGTGCCAGCAGGTCCGGCCAGGGGACCTATGGCTACACCTTC. It translates to CASRSGQGTYGYTF.

This clone has more than one count but fewer than ten. The J gene is TRBJ1-5, the V gene TRBV28, with D possibly TRBD1 on 6 matching bases. There are 14 residues in the CDR3. The V and J ends lost 6 bases and 1 base respectively, with 10 bases between them. Germline lookup yields CDR1 MDHEN and CDR2 SYDVKM. CDR3 in DNA: TGTGCCAGCAGGAAACAGGGAAGCAATCAGCCCCAGCATTTT. The encoded protein is CASRKQGSNQPQHF.

This chain connects TRBV30 to TRBJ2-1; 7 bases are a match to TRBD2. Looked up from germline, CDR1 is GTSNPN and CDR2 is SVGIG (reference sequence). The V and J ends lost 4 bases and 6 bases, in that order; junction bases with no gene match: 15. This CDR3 comprises 16 residues. CDR3 coding DNA: TGTGCCTGGAATGTCGGCAACCCCGGACTAGTCAATGAGCAGTTCTTC. Encoded protein: CAWNVGNPGLVNEQFF.

This sequence joins TRBV6-2 or TRBV6-3 and TRBJ1-1; 9 bases match TRBD1. Germline V gene lookup returns CDR1 MNHEY and CDR2 SVGEGT. Losses at the gene ends were 2 bases for V and 10 bases for J; bases not matched to a gene: 11. CDR3 length equals 15 residues. CDR3 DNA sequence: TGTGCCAGCAGTTACCTATTGAGGACAGGGGAAGGAGCTTTCTTT. The encoded protein is CASSYLLRTGEGAFF.

The chain employs TRBV15 and TRBJ1-6, with unresolved D. The CDR3 is 13 residues long. With 0 bases removed from V and 9 bases from J, the gap between germline ends came to 6 bases. CDR1 is LNHNV and CDR2 is YYDKDF in the germline V gene (reference sequence). CDR3 sequence: CATSRDRGSPLHF. The CDR3 DNA reads TGTGCCACCAGCAGAGATCGGGGTTCACCCCTCCACTTT.

This chain connects TRBV5-1 to TRBJ2-3; D is perhaps TRBD1 or TRBD2 (5 bases each). Trimming stripped 5 bases from V and 1 base from J, with 14 bases between. This CDR3 comprises 15 residues. CDR1 SGHRS and CDR2 YFSETQ come from the germline V gene. CDR3 protein: CASRIDSGGTDTQYF. In DNA form, the CDR3 reads TGCGCCAGCAGGATAGACAGCGGAGGCACAGATACGCAGTATTTT.

CDR3 in amino acids: CASSLTGGGAVRGEQFF. The CDR3 region has the DNA TGTGCCAGCAGCTTAACGGGCGGGGGAGCCGTCCGGGGTGAGCAGTTCTTC. This chain uses TRBV7-3 with TRBJ2-1, with 7 bases matching TRBD2. Trimming took 0 bases from V and 9 from J; bases not matched to a gene: 14. The V gene's germline CDR1 is SGHTA and CDR2 FQGTGA. There are 17 residues in the CDR3.

The rearrangement links TRBV28 to TRBJ2-6; 11 bases align to TRBD1. Germline V gene sequence: CDR1 MDHEN, CDR2 SYDVKM. With 1 base clipped from V and 1 base from J, the junction kept 12 bases outside the gene matches. This CDR3 contains 21 residues. CDR3 in DNA: TGTGCCAGCAGTTTATCCCTCCTCGCCGGGACAGGGGGTTCTGGGGCCAACGTCCTGACTTTC. It translates to CASSLSLLAGTGGSGANVLTF.

CDR3 in DNA: TGTGCCACCACACGGGGTTTTCAGCCCCAGCATTTT. Residues: CATTRGFQPQHF. The chain employs TRBV28 and TRBJ1-5; the D is unclear. Trimming shortened V by 10 bases and J by 6 bases, and 13 bases separated the two germline ends. The CDR3 has 12 residues. The germline V gene encodes CDR1 MDHEN and CDR2 SYDVKM. The full variable domain, rest sourced from reference TRBV28 and TRBJ1-5, is DVKVTQSSRYLVKRTGEKVFLECVQDMDHENMFWYRQDPGLGLRLIYFSYDVKMKEKGDIPEGYSVSREKKERFSLILESASTNQTSMYLCATTRGFQPQHFGDGTRLSIL.

The table lists this clone with a count of one. V is TRBV12-3 or TRBV12-4 and J is TRBJ1-4; a weak D match, TRBD1 (5 bases). The CDR3 is made up of 13 amino acids. V was pared by 1 base and J by 5 bases, with 5 bases between. CDR3 bases: TGTGCCAGCAGTTTAGAGGGGAATGAAAAACTGTTTTTT. Its translation: CASSLEGNEKLFF.

This clone has more than one count but fewer than ten. This CDR3 reads CASRLEGALNTEAFF. CDR3 nucleotide sequence: TGTGCCAGCAGATTGGAAGGGGCACTAAACACTGAAGCTTTCTTT. V and J are TRBV2 and TRBJ1-1; a weak D match, TRBD1 (5 bases). CDR3 length: 15 residues. The germline gives CDR1 SNHLY, CDR2 FYNNEI. V lost 6 bases to trimming and J lost 2 bases, with 16 bases between them.

This clone was seen a few times. The chain has TRBV6-5 and TRBJ1-5, with a possible D match to TRBD1 (6 bases). Trimming took 6 bases from V and 0 from J, leaving 12 bases between them. This CDR3 contains 15 residues. Per the germline V gene, CDR1 is MNHEY and CDR2 is SVGAGI. The CDR3: CASSVSGDSNQPQHF. The CDR3 nucleotides read TGTGCCAGCAGCGTTTCAGGGGATAGCAATCAGCCCCAGCATTTT.

V usage is TRBV29-1 and J usage is TRBJ2-7; tentative D call: TRBD1 (6 bases). Trimming cost V 7 bases and J 6 bases, with 25 bases left between them. Germline V gene lookup returns CDR1 SQVTM and CDR2 ANQGSEA. The CDR3 runs 15 residues. CDR3 nucleotide sequence: TGCAGCGCCATCCCCCCACCTGACAGGCGCGGCGAGCAGTACTTC. Protein product: CSAIPPPDRRGEQYF.

This CDR3 is CASSPGTSYNEQFF. CDR3 sequence (DNA): TGCGCCAGCAGCCCCGGGACGTCCTACAATGAGCAGTTCTTC. This rearrangement joins TRBV5-1 to TRBJ2-1; the D call may be TRBD1 or TRBD2 (5 bases each). The V end lost 4 bases, the J end lost 1 base, and 9 bases lay between the germline ends. Germline loops: CDR1 SGHRS, CDR2 YFSETQ. This CDR3 is 14 amino acids long.

The chain uses TRBV2 and TRBJ2-1; no clear D gene. The CDR3 is 12 amino acids. Per the germline V gene, CDR1 is SNHLY and CDR2 is FYNNEI. With 6 bases removed from V and 8 bases from J, the gap between germline ends came to 11 bases. The CDR3 reads CASRVWGDEQFF. The CDR3 DNA reads TGTGCCAGCAGAGTGTGGGGTGATGAGCAGTTCTTC.

The rearrangement uses TRBV28 and TRBJ1-5; no firm D call. CDR1 and CDR2 from the germline V gene are MDHEN and SYDVKM. V lost 5 bases and J 5 bases, leaving 7 bases between the germline ends. This CDR3 has 12 residues. The CDR3 region is CASSQGYQPQHF. The CDR3 nucleotides read TGTGCCAGCAGTCAAGGGTATCAGCCCCAGCATTTT.

The rearrangement links TRBV28 to TRBJ1-2; D uncertain. CDR3 length: 14 amino acids. The ends were cut back, 3 bases at V and 2 bases at J, with 10 bases in the middle. The V gene's germline CDR1 is MDHEN and CDR2 SYDVKM. The CDR3 bases are TGTGCCAGCAGTTTGCTCACCGGGAACTATGGCTACACCTTC. This codes for CASSLLTGNYGYTF.

The chain combines TRBV7-3 with TRBJ2-3; D is unclear. The CDR3 sequence is 15 residues long. The germline CDR1 and CDR2 sequences are SGHTA and FQGTGA. Trimming took off 1 base at V and 2 bases at J, with 10 bases between the two ends. In nucleotides, the CDR3 is TGTGCCAGCAGCTTAAGTGGGCCAGACACAGATACGCAGTATTTT. It is translated as CASSLSGPDTDTQYF.

The V and J genes are TRBV7-6 and TRBJ2-7; D unresolved. There are 13 residues in the CDR3. Trimming took off 10 bases at V and 0 bases at J, with 13 bases between the two ends. The germline gives CDR1 SGHVS, CDR2 FNYEAQ. The CDR3 protein is CAIGNQDSYEQYF. CDR3 nucleotide sequence: TGTGCCATCGGAAATCAGGACTCCTACGAGCAGTACTTC.

The chain carries TRBV6-2 or TRBV6-3 and TRBJ2-7; D might be TRBD1 (5 bases). Trimming took 0 bases from V and 6 from J, leaving 12 bases between them. The CDR3 is 14 amino acids. From germline, CDR1 is MNHEY and CDR2 SVGEGT. The CDR3 nucleotides are TGTGCCAGCAGTTACTCGAGTAAGGGGATCGAGCAGTACTTC. It encodes CASSYSSKGIEQYF.

The chain uses TRBV11-2 and TRBJ2-5; D is ambiguous. From germline, CDR1 is SGHAT and CDR2 FQNNGV. The length of the CDR3 is 14 residues. Trimming took 0 bases from V and 2 from J, leaving 7 bases between them. The CDR3 bases are TGTGCCAGCAGCTTAGATCCGGGTCAAGAGACCCAGTACTTC. Its translation is CASSLDPGQETQYF.

This clone came up a few times. The chain has TRBV19 and TRBJ1-5, with D possibly TRBD1 on 6 matching bases. The CDR3 spans 13 residues. Germline V lookup: CDR1 LNHDA, CDR2 SQIVND (reference sequence). The V end was cut by 8 bases, the J end by 4 bases, with 12 bases between. The CDR3, as DNA: TGTGCCAGTGGACAGAATAATAATCAGCCCCAGCATTTT. Encoded protein: CASGQNNNQPQHF.

The genes are TRBV10-2 and TRBJ2-1; D is perhaps TRBD1 (6 bases). V lost 7 bases, J lost 9 bases, and 19 bases lay in between. CDR3 length: 14 residues. Germline lookup yields CDR1 WSHSY and CDR2 SAAADI. CDR3 in amino acids: CASTDRTQGREQFF. The CDR3 DNA reads TGCGCCAGCACCGACCGGACACAGGGTCGTGAGCAGTTCTTC.